This T cell receptor beta chain originates from a study of T cell changes during pregnancy in multiple sclerosis. Method: immunoSEQ multiplex PCR; TCRdb's copy keeps in-frame clones and lacks some. Among approximately 93,000 clones listed, more than 85% were seen once. This TCR derives from a female donor with multiple sclerosis, enrolled in a pregnancy study. Specimen: peripheral blood, collected before pregnancy.

The CDR3: CASSLGGVNQPQHF. In DNA form, the CDR3 reads TGTGCCAGCAGCTTAGGCGGGGTCAATCAGCCCCAGCATTTT. The gene calls are TRBV7-9 and TRBJ1-5, with D hard to call. The CDR3 covers 14 residues. Per germline, CDR1 SEHNR and CDR2 FQNEAQ (reference sequence). The ends were cut back, 1 base at V and 3 bases at J, with 7 bases in the middle.